The 14 T cell receptor beta chains below were found in one sample sequenced in a study of T cells in localized non-small cell lung cancer. Clones were read by immunoSEQ multiplex PCR, and TCRdb kept only the in-frame ones, dropping some. The sample records about 59,000 clones, roughly 90% being singletons. Sequences were derived from peripheral blood, sampled before any cancer treatment. The source of these receptors is a man aged 40 to 69 with stage I lung adenocarcinoma.

This clone was recorded a few times. This chain uses TRBV6-6 with TRBJ2-7, with TRBD2 matching 10 bases. There are 15 residues in the CDR3. V lost 6 bases to trimming and J lost 0 bases; unmatched junction nucleotides: 5. Germline V gene lookup returns CDR1 MNHNY and CDR2 SVGAGI (reference sequence). The CDR3: CASRAGTSDSYEQYF. In nucleotides, the CDR3 is TGTGCCAGCAGAGCCGGGACTAGCGACTCCTACGAGCAGTACTTC.

The V gene is TRBV6-5, the J gene TRBJ2-5; the D gene is possibly TRBD1 (5 bases). CDR1 and CDR2 from the germline V gene are MNHEY and SVGAGI. The CDR3 has 13 amino acids. Trimming took off 6 bases at V and 2 bases at J, with 10 bases between the two ends. The CDR3 protein is CASRLGVQETQYF. For the CDR3, the DNA is TGTGCCAGCAGGCTAGGGGTACAAGAGACCCAGTACTTC.

This clone was observed a handful of times. The gene calls are TRBV10-3 and TRBJ2-7, with unresolved D. CDR1 and CDR2 (germline): ENHRY, SYGVKD. The ends were cut back, 2 bases at V and 6 bases at J, with 11 bases in the middle. The CDR3 length is 13 residues. In DNA, the CDR3 is TGTGCCATCAGTGAGAGGGTAGATTCCGAGCAGTACTTC. Translated, it gives CAISERVDSEQYF.

The V and J genes are TRBV27 and TRBJ1-2; 11 bases match TRBD1. The CDR3 consists of 13 residues. Trimming removed 10 bases from V and 2 bases from J; junction bases left unmatched: 3. Per germline, CDR1 MNHEY and CDR2 SMNVEV (reference sequence). CDR3 sequence reads: CATWDRGNYGYTF. The DNA of the CDR3 is TGTGCCACATGGGACAGGGGGAACTATGGCTACACCTTC.

The rearrangement links TRBV7-9 to TRBJ2-7; a possible D gene is TRBD1 (5 bases). The germline V gene encodes CDR1 SEHNR and CDR2 FQNEAQ (reference sequence). The V end was cut by 2 bases, the J end by 5 bases, with 13 bases between. CDR3 length: 14 amino acids. CDR3 sequence reads: CASSLPAGFDEQYF. The CDR3 nucleotides are TGTGCCAGCAGCTTACCCGCAGGGTTCGACGAGCAGTACTTC.

The V gene is TRBV5-6, the J gene TRBJ2-2; D gene uncertain. V lost 3 bases to trimming and J lost 4 bases, with 13 bases between them. The length of the CDR3 is 15 residues. Looked up from germline, CDR1 is SGHDT and CDR2 is YYEEEE. CDR3 in amino acids: CASSSSKRLTGELFF. DNA for the CDR3: TGTGCCAGCAGCTCCTCGAAGCGCCTCACCGGGGAGCTGTTTTTT.

This chain links TRBV30 with TRBJ2-3, with 7 bases aligning to TRBD1. V lost 2 bases, J lost 3 bases, and 8 bases stayed unmatched. This CDR3 comprises 15 residues. Germline V CDR1 and CDR2: GTSNPN, SVGIG (reference sequence). The CDR3 spells CAWSWVGGETDTQYF. The CDR3, as DNA: TGTGCCTGGAGTTGGGTAGGGGGCGAGACAGATACGCAGTATTTT.

Note on this clone: Being one base from a much bigger clone, this may be a read error. The chain couples TRBV4-2 to TRBJ2-6; possibly TRBD2 for D (6 bases). Germline V gene data show CDR1 as LGHNA and CDR2 as YNFKEQ. V lost 0 bases and J lost 0, with 18 bases in between. This CDR3 comprises 20 residues. The CDR3 reads CASSQDLAAQFRSGANVLTF. The DNA for the CDR3 is TGTGCCAGCAGCCAAGATTTAGCGGCACAGTTCCGCTCTGGGGCCAACGTCCTGACTTTC.

The CDR3 reads CTTQRAWLRPYEQYF. CDR3 DNA: TGCACCACCCAGCGAGCGTGGTTGCGACCCTACGAGCAGTACTTC. V gene TRBV29-1 combines with J gene TRBJ2-7, with D unclear. The V gene's germline CDR1 is SQVTM and CDR2 ANQGSEA. CDR3 length: 15 amino acids.

This clone was observed a handful of times. This chain uses TRBV6-5 with TRBJ2-7, with D perhaps TRBD1 (6 bases). CDR1 is MNHEY, CDR2 SVGAGI, per germline. This CDR3 is built from 14 residues. V dropped 6 bases and J dropped 5 bases, with 17 bases sitting between them. The CDR3 DNA reads as TGTGCCAGCAGGTCCTCAGGGGTTCTGGACGAGCAGTACTTC. The encoded protein is CASRSSGVLDEQYF.

V usage is TRBV9 and J usage is TRBJ2-6; no reliable D call. CDR1 and CDR2 (germline): SGDLS, YYNGEE. The CDR3 is 16 residues long. With 2 bases removed from V and 0 bases from J, the gap between germline ends came to 9 bases. CDR3 nucleotides: TGTGCCAGCAGCGTGGGTGACCGCTCTGGGGCCAACGTCCTGACTTTC. It encodes CASSVGDRSGANVLTF.

The chain links TRBV6-6 to TRBJ1-2; 7 bases agree with TRBD1. This CDR3 has 13 amino acids. With 5 bases clipped from V and 6 bases from J, the junction kept 6 bases outside the gene matches. Looked up from germline, CDR1 is MNHNY and CDR2 is SVGAGI (reference sequence). CDR3 sequence: CASSPDRVNGYTF. The CDR3 bases are TGTGCCAGCAGTCCCGACAGGGTCAATGGCTACACCTTC.

The CDR3: CASSFGLADVNEQFF. The CDR3 DNA reads as TGCGCCAGCAGCTTCGGGCTAGCGGATGTCAATGAGCAGTTCTTC. V is TRBV5-1 and J is TRBJ2-1, with 7 positions matching TRBD2. Germline loops: CDR1 SGHRS, CDR2 YFSETQ. The trim removed 2 bases at V and 6 bases at J, leaving 8 bases unmatched. This CDR3 has 15 amino acids.

The V call is TRBV5-6, the J call TRBJ1-2; D gene unclear. CDR1 is SGHDT and CDR2 is YYEEEE in the germline V gene. CDR3 length equals 11 residues. Trimming left V 4 bases short and J 5 bases short, with 6 bases between. The chain's CDR3 is CASSRAYGYTF. The CDR3 region has the DNA TGTGCCAGCAGCCGGGCGTATGGCTACACCTTC.